This T cell receptor beta chain was sequenced for a study of beta chain features in type 1 diabetes. For the study at large: What patients shared with healthy donors was a similar profile of age, gender and cell yields. Study results and caveats: More deletions and fewer insertions at VDJ junctions were seen in type 1 diabetes patients.

Every bit of the isolated RNA underwent reverse transcription, so sequencing read expressed TCRB transcripts. The data were produced by immunoSEQ multiplex PCR, yet TCRdb's version contains in-frame clones alone and is incomplete. The sample comprises nearly 250,000 clones, 14% of which are singletons, and around 0.026% rests with the top ten. Of note for this clone: Its target is not known.

Input material: naive CD4+ T cells from blood. The TCR comes from a woman aged 40 to 50 in good health.

The CDR3 nucleotides read TGTGCCAGCAGCCCTCTCGGGACAGGGGGGGCCGGAAACACCATATATTTT. The encoded protein is CASSPLGTGGAGNTIYF. The chain combines TRBV9 with TRBJ1-3; the match to TRBD1 covers 11 bases. From germline, CDR1 is SGDLS and CDR2 YYNGEE. The CDR3 has 17 residues. V lost 4 bases to trimming and J lost 4 bases; unmatched junction nucleotides: 10.